This TCR beta chain was recovered during a study of T-cell memory formation after mild COVID-19. The wider study: TCR clustering was largely donor specific. Study results and caveats: CD4+ clones that contracted lay mainly in CM and EM; CD8+ ones lay in EMRA. Detection of some responders pre-infection suggested pre-existing cross-reactive memory T cells participated.

Only a few counts were recorded for this clonotype. Its antigen is not identified. The V gene's germline CDR1 is SGHRS and CDR2 YFSETQ. The CDR3 is 13 amino acids. The V gene lost 3 bases and the J gene lost 5 bases, with 11 bases spanning the gap. TCRdb itself ran the 5' RACE reads through MiXCR, one entry per CDR3 protein. This table has 430,000 or so distinct CDR3 sequences, about 23% appearing once. This sequence originates from an adult woman who had mild COVID-19 (a few samples of this study predate the infection). Cell type and time point are not known. The source material was PBMCs or a T cell subset sorted from them (not recorded which). This chain links TRBV5-1 with TRBJ2-5; D remains unclear. The CDR3 is CASSSYPRETQYF. Here the CDR3 DNA reads TGCGCCAGCAGCTCTTACCCCCGGGAGACCCAGTACTTC.